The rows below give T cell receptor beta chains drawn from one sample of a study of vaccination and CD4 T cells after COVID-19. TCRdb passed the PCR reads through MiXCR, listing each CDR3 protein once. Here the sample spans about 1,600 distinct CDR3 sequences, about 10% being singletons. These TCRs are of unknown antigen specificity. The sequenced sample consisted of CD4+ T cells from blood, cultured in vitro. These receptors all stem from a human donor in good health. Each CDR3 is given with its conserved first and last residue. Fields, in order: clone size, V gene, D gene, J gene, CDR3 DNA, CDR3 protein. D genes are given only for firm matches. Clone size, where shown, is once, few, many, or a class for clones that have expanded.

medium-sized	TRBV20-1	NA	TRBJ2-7	TGCAGTGCCCCTACGCGGGTGGGCGAGCAGTACTTC	CSAPTRVGEQYF
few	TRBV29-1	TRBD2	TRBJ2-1	TGCAGCGTTGCGGGGGGGACGGGTGAGCAGTTCTTC	CSVAGGTGEQFF
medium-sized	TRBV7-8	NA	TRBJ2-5	TGTGCCAGCAGCCCGTACCAAGAGACCCAGTACTTC	CASSPYQETQYF
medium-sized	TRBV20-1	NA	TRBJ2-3	TGCAGTGCTAGAGGGGCTAGCGTCGGAAGCACAGATACGCAGTATTTT	CSARGASVGSTDTQYF
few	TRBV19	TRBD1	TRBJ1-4	TGTGCCAGTAGTTTACAGGGGGAAGGTGAAAAACTGTTTTTT	CASSLQGEGEKLFF
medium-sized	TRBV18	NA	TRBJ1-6	TGTGCCAGCTCACCAAGTGCAGGGTGGGATTCACCCCTCCACTTT	CASSPSAGWDSPLHF
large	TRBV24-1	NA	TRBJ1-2	TGTGCCACCAGTGAGTCGACAGGATCCTATGGCTACACCTTC	CATSESTGSYGYTF
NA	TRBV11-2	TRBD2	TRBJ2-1	TGTGCCAGCGGGTTAGCGGGAGGCCTTACTAACTACAATGAGCAGTTCTTC	CASGLAGGLTNYNEQFF
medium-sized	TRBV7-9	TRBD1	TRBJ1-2	TGTGCCACCAACCCAGGGGGCGCAAGGGTAAACTATGGCTACACCTTC	CATNPGGARVNYGYTF
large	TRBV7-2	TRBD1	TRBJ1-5	TGTGCCAGCAGCCCAAGACAGGGGGTCAATCAGCCCCAGCATTTT	CASSPRQGVNQPQHF
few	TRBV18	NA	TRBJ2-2	TGTGCCAGCTCACCAGAAGACACCGGGGAGCTGTTTTTT	CASSPEDTGELFF
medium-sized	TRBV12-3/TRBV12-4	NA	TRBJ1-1	TGTGCCAGCAGTTCCTACGGTACAATGAACACTGAAGCTTTCTTT	CASSSYGTMNTEAFF
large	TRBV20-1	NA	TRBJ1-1	TGCAGTGCTAGGTCCGGGCAGGGTCATTACACTGAAGCTTTCTTT	CSARSGQGHYTEAFF
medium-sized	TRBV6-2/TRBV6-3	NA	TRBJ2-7	TGTGCCAGCAGCCTTGGACTTGGCTACGAGCAGTACTTC	CASSLGLGYEQYF
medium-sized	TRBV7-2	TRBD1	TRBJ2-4	TGTGCCAGCAGCGCGGACAGGGGGCTAATGTGGGCCAAAAACATTCAGTACTTC	CASSADRGLMWAKNIQYF
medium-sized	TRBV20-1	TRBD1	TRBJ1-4	TGCAGTGTAGGACAGGGAACTAATGAAAAACTGTTTTTT	CSVGQGTNEKLFF
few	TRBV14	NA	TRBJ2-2	TGTGCCAGCAGCCAAGATCAGTTATCCCTAGGACCGAACACCGGGGAGCTGTTTTTT	CASSQDQLSLGPNTGELFF